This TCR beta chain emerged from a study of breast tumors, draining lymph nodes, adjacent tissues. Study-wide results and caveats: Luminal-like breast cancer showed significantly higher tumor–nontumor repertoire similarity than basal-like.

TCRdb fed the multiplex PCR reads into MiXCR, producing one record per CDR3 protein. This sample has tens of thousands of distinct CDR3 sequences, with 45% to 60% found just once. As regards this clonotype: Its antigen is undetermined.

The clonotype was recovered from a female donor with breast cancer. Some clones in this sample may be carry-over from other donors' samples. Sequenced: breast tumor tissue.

CDR3 DNA: TGTGCCAGCAGTTTCGGGGGGCGCAACAATGAGCAGTTCTTC. As protein: CASSFGGRNNEQFF. This rearrangement joins TRBV27 to TRBJ2-1; TRBD2 is a possible D gene (7 bases). The CDR3 covers 14 residues. V shed 3 bases and J shed 5 bases, with 11 bases lying between them. Germline assignment: CDR1 MNHEY and CDR2 SMNVEV (reference sequence).